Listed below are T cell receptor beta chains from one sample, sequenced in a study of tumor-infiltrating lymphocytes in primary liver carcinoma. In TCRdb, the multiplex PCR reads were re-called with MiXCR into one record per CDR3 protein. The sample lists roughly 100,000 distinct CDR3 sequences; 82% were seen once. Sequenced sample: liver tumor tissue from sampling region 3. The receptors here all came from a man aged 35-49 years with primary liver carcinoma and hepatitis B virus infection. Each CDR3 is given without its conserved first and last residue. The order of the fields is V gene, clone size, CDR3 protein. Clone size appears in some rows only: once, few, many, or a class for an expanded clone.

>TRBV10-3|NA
AIRYGTGAAGTQY
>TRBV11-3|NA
ASSFGILGEQQ
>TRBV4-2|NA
ASSQDFGQGIKQF
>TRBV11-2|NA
AVSSKRNSYEQY
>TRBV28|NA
ASSLDRGRYHEQY
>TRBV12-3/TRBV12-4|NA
DSTISGANVLT
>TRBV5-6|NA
ASSPDSSRNIIY
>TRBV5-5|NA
ASIPRAGVVHNEQF
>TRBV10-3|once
AGSVAVAEQY
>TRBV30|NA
VWSVGAGGTDTKY
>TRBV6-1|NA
ASSATRPGQGTEAF
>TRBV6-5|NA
ANSYSRGREETQY
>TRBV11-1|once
ASTSGGSSFGARTDTRY
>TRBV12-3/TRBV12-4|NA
ACRPTGSGELF
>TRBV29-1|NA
SFTTASYQETQY
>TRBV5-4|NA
ASSLGGARWNTEAI
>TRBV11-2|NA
ACGLRGDQPQH
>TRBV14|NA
ASSQSFFRGDQC
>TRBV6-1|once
ASSETYDLDQY
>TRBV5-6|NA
ASSSLTVYEQY
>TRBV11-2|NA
TSSLGWTGVNEQY
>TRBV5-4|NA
ASSAGTSWLLTDTQY
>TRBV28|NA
ASSLVAGGSRLQY
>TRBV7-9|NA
VSGFQSLGGYT
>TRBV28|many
ASTQMAVDTEAF
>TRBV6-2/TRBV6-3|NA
ASSYRGRGTEVF
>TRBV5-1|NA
ASSDWVPKTGELL
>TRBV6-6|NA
ASSRTRQGDTQH
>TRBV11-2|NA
ASSSNTNSYEQY
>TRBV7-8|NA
ASSYPAGGSYNEQI
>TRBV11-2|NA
PSSYGTGFGKAF
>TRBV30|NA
AWTWDGLSYT
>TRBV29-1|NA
SVLDTKQS
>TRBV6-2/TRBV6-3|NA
ASSQTLEGTIGYT
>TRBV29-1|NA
SAVTSGTGTLYEQY
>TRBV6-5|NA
TINPGLAGTDTQY
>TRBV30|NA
VCPGRTGSVDGYT
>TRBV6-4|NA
ASSDSAGGKEQS
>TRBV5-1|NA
ASTHNTGATNEKLF
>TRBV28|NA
AGSTTSGRAHNEQI
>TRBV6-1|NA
ASSARTVSGNTIY
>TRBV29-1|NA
SVATEGSYNEQF
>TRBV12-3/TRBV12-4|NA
ASNPIGSTDTQY
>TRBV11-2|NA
ASSLGASGHETRY
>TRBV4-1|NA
TSSQEGAGRWNEQF
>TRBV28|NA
DSSYVGSAGEPF
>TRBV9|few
ASSAGTGGTDTQY
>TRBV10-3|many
ATRTDGNTIY
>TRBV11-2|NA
ASSFSSGQETQY
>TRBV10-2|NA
ASGKRGVETQY
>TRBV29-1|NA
SGMGGWRMNTEAF